The 20 T cell receptor beta chains below were found in one sample sequenced in a study of CD8 T cells in ankylosing spondylitis. Study results and limitations: A motif of 7 to 9 highly homologous TCR beta variants was seen as apparently characteristic of ankylosing spondylitis blood.

MiXCR, run by TCRdb on the 5' RACE reads, gives a single entry per CDR3 protein. The data hold about 340,000 distinct CDR3 sequences, with approximately 8.2% observed a single time. No antigens are known for them. Sequencing input: blood, either unsorted or a sorted T cell fraction (not recorded which). The receptor set was obtained from a male donor with ankylosing spondylitis.

This clonotype was seen a few times. This rearrangement joins TRBV7-9 to TRBJ2-7; D remains ambiguous. V lost 5 bases, J lost 4 bases, and 12 bases lay in between. Germline CDR1 is SEHNR and CDR2 is FQNEAQ (reference sequence). CDR3 size: 13 residues. Written as DNA, the CDR3 is TGTGCCAGCAGCGCCCCTGCTAGGTACGAGCAGTACTTC. This sequence encodes CASSAPARYEQYF.

J is TRBJ2-7 and V is TRBV12-3 or TRBV12-4; 10 positions match TRBD1. The CDR3 covers 16 residues. V lost 5 bases, J lost 4 bases, and 11 bases stayed unmatched. The CDR3 DNA reads as TGTGCCAGCAGTGCCCTAGGGGACAGGGGAAAGTACGAGCAGTACTTC. Translated, it gives CASSALGDRGKYEQYF.

This clonotype was seen only a few times. The chain carries TRBV5-1 and TRBJ1-4; a possible D gene is TRBD1 (6 bases). This CDR3 contains 15 residues. Deletions cut 3 bases from V and 7 bases from J, with 16 bases between. Germline V gene data show CDR1 as SGHRS and CDR2 as YFSETQ. CDR3 amino acids: CASSYGQILREKLFF. Here the CDR3 DNA reads TGCGCCAGCAGCTACGGACAGATTCTCCGTGAAAAACTGTTTTTT.

This clonotype was found many times. The chain uses TRBV7-3 and TRBJ1-1, with TRBD1 identical over 7 bases. The CDR3 has 14 amino acids. J gave up 1 base and V 4 bases, and 3 bases lay outside the gene matches. Germline V lookup: CDR1 SGHTA, CDR2 FQGTGA. In DNA form, the CDR3 reads TGTGCCAGCAGCTCACAGGGGCGGAACACTGAAGCTTTCTTT. This gives the protein CASSSQGRNTEAFF.

This clonotype was observed a handful of times. The chain recombines TRBV5-5 with TRBJ2-7; the D gene is possibly TRBD2 (5 bases). Germline V gene data show CDR1 as SGHKS and CDR2 as YYEKEE (reference sequence). V lost 2 bases and J 2 bases, leaving 14 bases between the germline ends. This CDR3 is 15 amino acids long. As DNA, the CDR3 is TGTGCCAGCAGCTTCAGGCCAGGAGGCCCCTACGAGCAGTACTTC. Translated: CASSFRPGGPYEQYF.

V is TRBV6-6 and J is TRBJ1-5, with D unclear. Germline V lookup: CDR1 MNHNY, CDR2 SVGAGI (reference sequence). The CDR3 is 12 amino acids. Trimming left V 8 bases short and J 4 bases short, with 9 bases between. CDR3: CASLGLNQPQHF. CDR3 nucleotides: TGTGCCAGCTTGGGGTTAAATCAGCCCCAGCATTTT.

This clonotype appeared many times. V and J are TRBV4-2 and TRBJ1-5; TRBD1 is a possible D gene (6 bases). Trimming removed 3 bases from V and 3 bases from J, with 12 bases in between. The CDR3 has 15 residues. Germline CDR1 LGHNA, CDR2 YNFKEQ. The CDR3 is CASSHGGANNQPQHF. DNA for the CDR3: TGTGCCAGCAGCCATGGGGGGGCTAACAATCAGCCCCAGCATTTT.

The rearrangement links TRBV27 to TRBJ2-7, with a tentative D call TRBD1 (5 bases). The CDR3 runs to 12 residues. Germline V CDR1 and CDR2: MNHEY, SMNVEV (reference sequence). V lost 1 base, J lost 6 bases, and 7 bases lay in between. For the CDR3, the DNA is TGTGCCAGCAGTTTATGGGGCGGCGAGCAGTACTTC. It translates to CASSLWGGEQYF.

The chain employs TRBV3-1 and TRBJ1-5, with D uncertain. The germline V gene encodes CDR1 LGHDT and CDR2 YNNKEL (reference sequence). The CDR3 extends over 14 amino acids. V lost 3 bases, J lost 5 bases, and 11 bases lay in between. The CDR3 nucleotides read TGTGCCAGCAGCCACCGCCGTCAGGATCAGCCCCAGCATTTT. Its protein is CASSHRRQDQPQHF. Variable domain in full (rest from reference TRBV3-1 and TRBJ1-5): DTAVSQTPKYLVTQMGNDKSIKCEQNLGHDTMYWYKQDSKKFLKIMFSYNNKELIINETVPNRFSPKSPDKAHLNLHINSLELGDSAVYFCASSHRRQDQPQHFGDGTRLSIL.

This chain connects TRBV11-2 to TRBJ2-5, with D possibly TRBD1 on 6 matching bases. Germline values: CDR1 SGHAT, CDR2 FQNNGV. Deletions cut 3 bases from V and 0 bases from J, with 11 bases between. This CDR3 has 15 amino acids. CDR3 loop: CASSLSQGNQETQYF. The CDR3 DNA reads TGTGCCAGCAGCTTGTCCCAGGGGAACCAAGAGACCCAGTACTTC. Variable domain in full (rest from reference TRBV11-2 and TRBJ2-5): EAGVAQSPRYKIIEKRQSVAFWCNPISGHATLYWYQQILGQGPKLLIQFQNNGVVDDSQLPKDRFSAERLKGVDSTLKIQPAKLEDSAVYLCASSLSQGNQETQYFGPGTRLLVL.

This chain uses TRBV2 with TRBJ2-7, with TRBD1 matching 11 bases. The V segment lost 6 bases and the J segment 6 bases; nucleotides outside the gene matches: 7. The germline CDR1 and CDR2 sequences are SNHLY and FYNNEI. The CDR3 is 14 residues long. The DNA of the CDR3 is TGTGCCAGCAGCTGGGACAGGGGGTCAGGCGAGCAGTACTTC. It is translated as CASSWDRGSGEQYF.

This clonotype was found many times. This chain connects TRBV5-1 to TRBJ2-5, with 7 bases that match TRBD1. Germline values: CDR1 SGHRS, CDR2 YFSETQ. The CDR3 is made up of 14 amino acids. Germline trimming cut 2 bases from V and 0 bases from J; bases unmatched to any gene: 1. The CDR3 loop is CASSLQGNQETQYF. The CDR3 DNA reads as TGCGCCAGCAGCTTACAGGGGAACCAAGAGACCCAGTACTTC.

This clonotype has at least ten counts. The genes are TRBV20-1 and TRBJ2-1; D uncertain. Trimming shortened V by 1 base and J by 6 bases, and 4 bases separated the two germline ends. Per the germline V gene, CDR1 is DFQATT and CDR2 is SNEGSKA (reference sequence). The CDR3 extends over 11 amino acids. CDR3 in amino acids: CSARVANEQFF. DNA of the CDR3: TGCAGTGCTAGAGTGGCCAATGAGCAGTTCTTC.

This clonotype has more than one count but fewer than ten. The rearrangement uses TRBV20-1 and TRBJ1-1; 8 positions match TRBD1. CDR1 is DFQATT and CDR2 is SNEGSKA in the germline V gene (reference sequence). This CDR3 is built from 14 residues. The trim removed 2 bases at V and 1 base at J, leaving 3 bases unmatched. This chain's CDR3 is CSARQGAANTEAFF. DNA of the CDR3: TGCAGTGCTAGACAGGGGGCGGCGAACACTGAAGCTTTCTTT.

The rearrangement joins TRBV11-3 to TRBJ2-1, with 10 bases lining up with TRBD2. Losses at the gene ends were 1 base for V and 5 bases for J; bases not matched to a gene: 8. In germline, CDR1 is SGHNT, CDR2 YENEEA. The CDR3 covers 17 residues. CDR3 protein: CASSLGASGRADNEQFF. CDR3 nucleotides: TGTGCCAGCAGCTTAGGGGCTAGCGGGAGAGCCGACAATGAGCAGTTCTTC.

This clonotype was recorded at least ten times. The chain combines TRBV27 with TRBJ2-5; D is ambiguous. V was trimmed by 8 bases and J by 0 bases, leaving 7 bases between them. There are 12 residues in the CDR3. Germline-derived CDR1 and CDR2 are MNHEY and SMNVEV (reference sequence). CDR3 loop: CASSPNQETQYF. DNA for the CDR3: TGTGCCAGCTCACCTAACCAAGAGACCCAGTACTTC.

The V and J genes are TRBV7-9 and TRBJ2-1; D ambiguous. Germline CDR1 and CDR2: SEHNR and FQNEAQ (reference sequence). The CDR3 is made up of 11 amino acids. Trimming took off 2 bases at V and 14 bases at J, with 10 bases between the two ends. DNA of the CDR3: TGTGCCAGCAGCTTACAGGTTATTGAGTTCTTC. Translation gives CASSLQVIEFF.

This clonotype was counted only a few times. The V gene is TRBV11-1, the J gene TRBJ2-1; 7 positions agree with TRBD2. Germline lookup yields CDR1 SGHAT and CDR2 FQDESV (reference sequence). V trimming: 5 bases; J trimming: 7 bases; junction bases outside the gene matches: 20. The CDR3 loop spans 18 amino acids. CDR3 protein: CASSGPFLAGGTLNEQFF. DNA of the CDR3: TGTGCCAGCAGCGGGCCCTTTTTAGCGGGCGGGACTTTGAATGAGCAGTTCTTC.

This chain joins TRBV4-1 and TRBJ1-2, with unresolved D. CDR1 and CDR2 from the germline V gene are MGHRA and YSYEKL. V dropped 0 bases and J dropped 0 bases, with 8 bases sitting between them. The CDR3 has 15 residues. CDR3 in amino acids: CASSQDFPTNYGYTF. The CDR3 DNA follows: TGCGCCAGCAGCCAAGATTTCCCCACTAACTATGGCTACACCTTC.

This clonotype has a handful of counts. V usage is TRBV3-1 and J usage is TRBJ2-2; D uncertain. The CDR3 sequence is 14 residues long. The V gene lost 0 bases and the J gene lost 6 bases, with 8 bases spanning the gap. Germline V gives CDR1 LGHDT, CDR2 YNNKEL (reference sequence). CDR3: CASSQDRRSGELFF. As DNA, the CDR3 is TGTGCCAGCAGCCAAGATAGGAGATCCGGGGAGCTGTTTTTT.